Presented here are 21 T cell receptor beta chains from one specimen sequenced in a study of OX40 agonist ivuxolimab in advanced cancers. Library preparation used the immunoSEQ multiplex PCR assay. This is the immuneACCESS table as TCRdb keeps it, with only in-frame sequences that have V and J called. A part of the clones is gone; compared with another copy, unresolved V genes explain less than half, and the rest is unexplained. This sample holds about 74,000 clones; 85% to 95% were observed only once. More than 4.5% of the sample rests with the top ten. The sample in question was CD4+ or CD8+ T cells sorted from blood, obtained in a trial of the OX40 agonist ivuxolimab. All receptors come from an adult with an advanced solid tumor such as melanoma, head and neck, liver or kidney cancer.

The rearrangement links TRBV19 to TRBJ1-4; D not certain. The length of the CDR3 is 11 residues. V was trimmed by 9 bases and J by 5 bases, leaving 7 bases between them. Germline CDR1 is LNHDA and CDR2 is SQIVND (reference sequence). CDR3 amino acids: CASHMNEKLFF. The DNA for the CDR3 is TGTGCCAGCCACATGAATGAAAAACTGTTTTTT.

The CDR3: CATTTPGLNTGELFF. CDR3 in DNA: TGTGCCACCACGACTCCGGGACTGAACACCGGGGAGCTGTTTTTT. This chain connects TRBV7-9 to TRBJ2-2; perhaps TRBD2 as D (6 bases). With 10 bases removed from V and 1 base from J, the gap between germline ends came to 16 bases. CDR3 length equals 15 residues. Germline V lookup: CDR1 SEHNR, CDR2 FQNEAQ (reference sequence).

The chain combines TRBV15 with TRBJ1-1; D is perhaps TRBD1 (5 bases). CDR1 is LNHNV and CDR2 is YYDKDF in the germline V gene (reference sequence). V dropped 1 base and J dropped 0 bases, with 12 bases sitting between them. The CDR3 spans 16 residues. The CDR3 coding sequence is TGTGCCACCAGCAGAGTTCCCGGGGCGGTGAACACTGAAGCTTTCTTT. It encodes CATSRVPGAVNTEAFF.

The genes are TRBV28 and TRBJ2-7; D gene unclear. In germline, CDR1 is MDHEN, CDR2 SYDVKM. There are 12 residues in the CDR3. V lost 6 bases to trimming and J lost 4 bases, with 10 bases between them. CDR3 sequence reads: CASRKVGYEQYF. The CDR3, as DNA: TGTGCCAGCAGAAAGGTGGGGTACGAGCAGTACTTC.

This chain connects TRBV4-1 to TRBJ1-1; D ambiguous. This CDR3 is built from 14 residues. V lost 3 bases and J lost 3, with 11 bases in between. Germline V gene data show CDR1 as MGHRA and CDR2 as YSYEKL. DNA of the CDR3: TGCGCCAGCAGCCACAACAGTGGACACACTGAAGCTTTCTTT. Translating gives CASSHNSGHTEAFF.

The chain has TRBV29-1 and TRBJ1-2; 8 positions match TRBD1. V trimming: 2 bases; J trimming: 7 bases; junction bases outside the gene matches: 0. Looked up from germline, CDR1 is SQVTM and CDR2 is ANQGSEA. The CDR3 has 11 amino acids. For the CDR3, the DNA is TGCAGCGTTGAACAGGGGGCTGGCTACACCTTC. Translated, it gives CSVEQGAGYTF.

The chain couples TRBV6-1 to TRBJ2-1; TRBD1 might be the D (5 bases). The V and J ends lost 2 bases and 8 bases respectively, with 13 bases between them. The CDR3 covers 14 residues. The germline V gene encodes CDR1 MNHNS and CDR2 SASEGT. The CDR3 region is CASSEWVPGHEQFF. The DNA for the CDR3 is TGTGCCAGCAGTGAATGGGTCCCAGGGCATGAGCAGTTCTTC.

CDR3 sequence: CASSQDGVEKLFF. The DNA for the CDR3 is TGCGCCAGCAGCCAAGATGGGGTTGAAAAACTGTTTTTT. The chain combines TRBV4-1 with TRBJ1-4; D is unclear. Germline values: CDR1 MGHRA, CDR2 YSYEKL. Deletions cut 0 bases from V and 7 bases from J, with 6 bases between. The CDR3 is made up of 13 amino acids.

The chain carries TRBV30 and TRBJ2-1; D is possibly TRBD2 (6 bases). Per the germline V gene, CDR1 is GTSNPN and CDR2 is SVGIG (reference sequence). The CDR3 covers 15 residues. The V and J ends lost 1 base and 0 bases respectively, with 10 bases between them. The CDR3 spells CAWSGEESSYNEQFF. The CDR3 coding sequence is TGTGCCTGGAGTGGGGAGGAGAGCTCCTACAATGAGCAGTTCTTC.

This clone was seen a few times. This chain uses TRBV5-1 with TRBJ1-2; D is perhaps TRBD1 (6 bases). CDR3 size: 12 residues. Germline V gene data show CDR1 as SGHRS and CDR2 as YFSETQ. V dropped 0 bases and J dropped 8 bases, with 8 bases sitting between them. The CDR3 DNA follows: TGCGCCAGCAGCTTGGCAGGGGACGGCTACACCTTC. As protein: CASSLAGDGYTF.

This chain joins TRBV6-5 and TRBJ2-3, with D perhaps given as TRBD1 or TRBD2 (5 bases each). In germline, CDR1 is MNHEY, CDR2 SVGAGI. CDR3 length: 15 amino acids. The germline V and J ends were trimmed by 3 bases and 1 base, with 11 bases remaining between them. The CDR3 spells CASSYIVGGTDTQYF. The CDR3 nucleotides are TGTGCCAGCAGTTATATCGTGGGGGGCACAGATACGCAGTATTTT.

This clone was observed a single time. The CDR3, as DNA: TGCGCCAGCAGCCAGACCCCGGGACTAGCGGGAGTGGATACGCAGTATTTT. It is translated as CASSQTPGLAGVDTQYF. This sequence joins TRBV4-1 and TRBJ2-3, with 14 bases identical to TRBD2. The CDR3 is made up of 17 amino acids. V was pared by 3 bases and J by 6 bases, with 8 bases of the junction left unmatched. The V gene's germline CDR1 is MGHRA and CDR2 YSYEKL.

The CDR3, as DNA: TGTGCCAGCAGATTGGACCGACCGCCCGCCGGGGAGCTGTTTTTT. It yields the protein CASRLDRPPAGELFF. The chain is built from TRBV6-5 and TRBJ2-2; D ambiguous. Germline CDR1 MNHEY, CDR2 SVGAGI. V was pared by 6 bases and J by 6 bases, with 17 bases between. The CDR3 consists of 15 residues.

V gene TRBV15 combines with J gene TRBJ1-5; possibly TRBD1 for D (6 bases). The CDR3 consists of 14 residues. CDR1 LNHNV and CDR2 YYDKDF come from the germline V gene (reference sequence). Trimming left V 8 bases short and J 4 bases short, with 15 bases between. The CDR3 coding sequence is TGTGCCACCGTGGGGGCCGGGGGAAATCAGCCCCAGCATTTT. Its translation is CATVGAGGNQPQHF.

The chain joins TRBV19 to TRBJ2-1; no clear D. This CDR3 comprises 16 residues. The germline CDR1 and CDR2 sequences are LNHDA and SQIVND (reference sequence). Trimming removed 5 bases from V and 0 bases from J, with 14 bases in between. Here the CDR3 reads CASSPSIGRSYNEQFF. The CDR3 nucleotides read TGTGCCAGTAGTCCCTCTATTGGGCGCTCCTACAATGAGCAGTTCTTC.

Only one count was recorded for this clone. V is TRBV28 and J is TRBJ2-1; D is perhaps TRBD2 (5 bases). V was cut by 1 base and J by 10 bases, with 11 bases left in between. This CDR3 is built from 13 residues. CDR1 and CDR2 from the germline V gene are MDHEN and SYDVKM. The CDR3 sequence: CASSLFFSDEQFF. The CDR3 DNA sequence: TGTGCCAGCAGTTTATTTTTTAGCGACGAGCAGTTCTTC.

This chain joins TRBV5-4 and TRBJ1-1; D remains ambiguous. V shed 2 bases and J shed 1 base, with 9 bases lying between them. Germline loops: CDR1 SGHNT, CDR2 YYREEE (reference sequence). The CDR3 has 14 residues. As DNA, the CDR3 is TGTGCCAGCAGCTTAGGACCCACGAACACTGAAGCTTTCTTT. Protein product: CASSLGPTNTEAFF.

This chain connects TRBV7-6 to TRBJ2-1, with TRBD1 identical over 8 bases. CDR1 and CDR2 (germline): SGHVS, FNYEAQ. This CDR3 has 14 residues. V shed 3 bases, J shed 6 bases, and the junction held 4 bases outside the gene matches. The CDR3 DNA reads TGTGCCAGCAGCTTGGCCACAGGGGGCAATGAGCAGTTCTTC. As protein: CASSLATGGNEQFF.

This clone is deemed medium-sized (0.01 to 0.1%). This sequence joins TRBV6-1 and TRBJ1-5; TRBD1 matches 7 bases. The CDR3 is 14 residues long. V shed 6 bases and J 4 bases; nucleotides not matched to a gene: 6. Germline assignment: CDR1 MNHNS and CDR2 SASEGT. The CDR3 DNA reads TGTGCCAGCAGCGCCGGGACAGAGAATCAGCCCCAGCATTTT. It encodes CASSAGTENQPQHF.

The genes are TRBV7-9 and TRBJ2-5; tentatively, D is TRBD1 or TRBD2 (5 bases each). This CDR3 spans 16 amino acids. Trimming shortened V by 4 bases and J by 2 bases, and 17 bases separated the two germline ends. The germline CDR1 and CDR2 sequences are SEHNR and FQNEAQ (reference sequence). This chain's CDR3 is CASSSNMGLAQETQYF. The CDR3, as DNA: TGTGCCAGCAGCTCCAATATGGGGCTAGCTCAAGAGACCCAGTACTTC.

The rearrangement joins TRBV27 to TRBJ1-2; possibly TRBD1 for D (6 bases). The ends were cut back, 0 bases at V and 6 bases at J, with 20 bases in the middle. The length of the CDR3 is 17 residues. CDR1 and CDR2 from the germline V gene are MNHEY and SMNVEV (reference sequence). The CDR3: CASSLSRGKGLVDGYTF. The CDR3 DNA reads TGTGCCAGCAGTTTATCAAGGGGGAAGGGTTTAGTCGATGGCTACACCTTC.